The sequence of this T cell receptor (beta chain) was determined in a study of T-cell memory formation after mild COVID-19. After 5'RACE with constant-segment primers, TCR alpha and TCR beta cDNA libraries carrying sample barcodes and UMIs were obtained. TCRdb reanalysed the 5' RACE reads using MiXCR and keeps one entry per CDR3 protein. The sample holds around 530,000 distinct CDR3 sequences; 20% to 25% are singletons and the top ten take about 8.4%. This clonotype was detected many times. The sample comprised PBMCs or a T cell subset sorted from them (not recorded which). The TCR was taken from an adult woman who had mild COVID-19 (a few samples of this study predate the infection). Cell type and time point are not known.

The CDR3 DNA reads as TGCGCCAGCAGTCAATTGCGCGGGAGCCCCTACAATGAGCAGTTCTTC. It codes for CASSQLRGSPYNEQFF. The rearrangement links TRBV23-1 to TRBJ2-1, with 7 bases that match TRBD2. TRBV23-1 is filed as an ORF, its function uncertain. The CDR3 contains 16 residues. The ends lost 1 base at V and 2 bases at J; junction bases unmatched: 5.